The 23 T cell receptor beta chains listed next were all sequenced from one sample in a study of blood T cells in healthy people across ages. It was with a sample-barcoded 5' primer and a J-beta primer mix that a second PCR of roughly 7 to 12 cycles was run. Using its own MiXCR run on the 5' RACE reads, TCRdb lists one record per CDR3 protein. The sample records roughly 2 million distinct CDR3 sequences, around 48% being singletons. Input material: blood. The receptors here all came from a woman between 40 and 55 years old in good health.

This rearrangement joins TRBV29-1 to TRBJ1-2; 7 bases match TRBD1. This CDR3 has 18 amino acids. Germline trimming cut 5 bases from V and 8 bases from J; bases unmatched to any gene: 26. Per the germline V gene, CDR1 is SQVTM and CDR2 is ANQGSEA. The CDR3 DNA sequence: TGCAGCGTTTCTCCTCAAGATATACAAAACCGGGACAGCGAGGGCTACACCTTC. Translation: CSVSPQDIQNRDSEGYTF. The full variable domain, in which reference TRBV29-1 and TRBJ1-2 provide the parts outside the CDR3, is SAVISQKPSRDICQRGTSLTIQCQVDSQVTMMFWYRQQPGQSLTLIATANQGSEATYESGFVIDKFPISRPNLTFSTLTVSNMSPEDSSIYLCSVSPQDIQNRDSEGYTFGSGTRLTVV.

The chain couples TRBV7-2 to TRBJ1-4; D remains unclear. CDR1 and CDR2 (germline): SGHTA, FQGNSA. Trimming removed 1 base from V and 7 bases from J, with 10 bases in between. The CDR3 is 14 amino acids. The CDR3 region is CASSLGILSEKLFF. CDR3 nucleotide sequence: TGTGCCAGCAGCTTAGGAATACTGAGTGAAAAACTGTTTTTT.

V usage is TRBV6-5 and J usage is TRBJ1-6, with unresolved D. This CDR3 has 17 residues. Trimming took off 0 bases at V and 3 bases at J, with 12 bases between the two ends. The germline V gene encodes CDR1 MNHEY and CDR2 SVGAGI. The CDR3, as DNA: TGTGCCAGCAGTTACTCGATTTCGGAGGACTATAATTCACCCCTCCACTTT. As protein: CASSYSISEDYNSPLHF.

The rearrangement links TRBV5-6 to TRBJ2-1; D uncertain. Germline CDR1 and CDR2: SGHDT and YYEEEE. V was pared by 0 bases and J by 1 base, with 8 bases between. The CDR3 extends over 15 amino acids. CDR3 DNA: TGTGCCAGCAGCTTGGACTATTGGTCCTACAATGAGCAGTTCTTC. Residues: CASSLDYWSYNEQFF.

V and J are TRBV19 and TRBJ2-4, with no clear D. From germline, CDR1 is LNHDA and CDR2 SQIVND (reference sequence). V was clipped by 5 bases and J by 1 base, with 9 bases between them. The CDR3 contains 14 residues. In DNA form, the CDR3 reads TGTGCCAGTAGTGGAGTCTGGGCCAAAAACATTCAGTACTTC. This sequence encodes CASSGVWAKNIQYF.

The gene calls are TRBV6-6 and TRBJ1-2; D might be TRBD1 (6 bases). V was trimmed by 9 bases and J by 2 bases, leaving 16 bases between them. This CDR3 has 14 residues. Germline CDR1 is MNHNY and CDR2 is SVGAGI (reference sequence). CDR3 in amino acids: CASLYRDGNYGYTF. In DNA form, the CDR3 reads TGTGCCAGTCTGTACAGGGATGGGAACTATGGCTACACCTTC.

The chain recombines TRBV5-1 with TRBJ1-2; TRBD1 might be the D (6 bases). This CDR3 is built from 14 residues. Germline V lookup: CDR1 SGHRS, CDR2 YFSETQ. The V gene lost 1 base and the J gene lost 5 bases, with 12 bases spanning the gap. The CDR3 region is CASSLQTQGYGYTF. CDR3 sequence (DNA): TGCGCCAGCAGCTTGCAGACGCAGGGGTATGGCTACACCTTC.

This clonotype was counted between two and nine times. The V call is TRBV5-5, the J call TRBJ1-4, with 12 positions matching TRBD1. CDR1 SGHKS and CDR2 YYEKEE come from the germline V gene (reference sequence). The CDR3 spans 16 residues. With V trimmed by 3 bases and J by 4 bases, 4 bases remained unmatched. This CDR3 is CASSWGQGAINEKLFF. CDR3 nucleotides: TGTGCCAGCAGCTGGGGACAGGGGGCAATTAATGAAAAACTGTTTTTT.

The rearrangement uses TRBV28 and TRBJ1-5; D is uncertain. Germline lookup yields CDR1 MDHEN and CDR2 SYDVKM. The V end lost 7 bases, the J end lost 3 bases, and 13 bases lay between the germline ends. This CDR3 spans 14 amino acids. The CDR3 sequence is CASTGGSFNQPQHF. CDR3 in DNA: TGTGCCAGCACGGGAGGATCATTCAATCAGCCCCAGCATTTT.

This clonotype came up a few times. DNA of the CDR3: TGTGCCAGCAGTCGCGCGGCGGGGAACGTAAACTATGGCTACACCTTC. Encoded protein: CASSRAAGNVNYGYTF. The V and J genes are TRBV27 and TRBJ1-2; D gene unclear. The CDR3 is 16 residues long. Germline V gene data show CDR1 as MNHEY and CDR2 as SMNVEV (reference sequence). V was pared by 5 bases and J by 2 bases, with 18 bases between.

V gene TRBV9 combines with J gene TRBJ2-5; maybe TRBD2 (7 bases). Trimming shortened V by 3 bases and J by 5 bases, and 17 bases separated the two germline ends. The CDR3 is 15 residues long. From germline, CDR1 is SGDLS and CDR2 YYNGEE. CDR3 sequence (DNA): TGTGCCAGCAGCGAACGGACGGGGGGCCAGGAGACCCAGTACTTC. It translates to CASSERTGGQETQYF.

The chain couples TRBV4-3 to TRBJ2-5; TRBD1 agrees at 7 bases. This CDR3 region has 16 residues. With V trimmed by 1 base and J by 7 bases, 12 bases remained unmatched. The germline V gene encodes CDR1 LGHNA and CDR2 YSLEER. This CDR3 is CASSQGTGHQRVTQYF. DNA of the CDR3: TGCGCCAGCAGCCAAGGGACAGGCCATCAAAGAGTGACCCAGTACTTC.

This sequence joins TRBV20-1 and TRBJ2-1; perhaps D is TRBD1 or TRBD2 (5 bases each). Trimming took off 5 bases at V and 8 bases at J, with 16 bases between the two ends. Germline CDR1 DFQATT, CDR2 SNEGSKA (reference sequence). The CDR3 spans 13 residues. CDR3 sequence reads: CSAPGTGSHEQFF. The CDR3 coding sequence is TGCAGTGCTCCCGGGACCGGTTCCCATGAGCAGTTCTTC.

For the CDR3, the DNA is TGTGCCAGCAGTTTGCGAGGGATTGGGGCCAACGAGCAGTACTTC. Translated: CASSLRGIGANEQYF. This chain links TRBV27 with TRBJ2-7, with D possibly called TRBD1 or TRBD2 (5 bases each). The CDR3 runs to 15 residues. Germline-derived CDR1 and CDR2 are MNHEY and SMNVEV (reference sequence). Trimming took 3 bases from V and 5 from J, leaving 17 bases between them.

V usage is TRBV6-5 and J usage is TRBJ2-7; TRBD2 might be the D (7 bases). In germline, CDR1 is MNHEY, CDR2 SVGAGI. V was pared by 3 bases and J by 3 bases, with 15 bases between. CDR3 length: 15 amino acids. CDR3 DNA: TGTGCCAGCAGTTATGGGACACCGGGGGGCTACGAGCAGTACTTC. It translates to CASSYGTPGGYEQYF.

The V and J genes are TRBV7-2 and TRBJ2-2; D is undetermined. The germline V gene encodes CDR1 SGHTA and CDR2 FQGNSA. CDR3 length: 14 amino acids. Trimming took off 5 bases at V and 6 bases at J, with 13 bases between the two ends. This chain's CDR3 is CASSLSTASGELFF. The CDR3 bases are TGTGCCAGCAGCCTATCCACTGCTTCCGGGGAGCTGTTTTTT.

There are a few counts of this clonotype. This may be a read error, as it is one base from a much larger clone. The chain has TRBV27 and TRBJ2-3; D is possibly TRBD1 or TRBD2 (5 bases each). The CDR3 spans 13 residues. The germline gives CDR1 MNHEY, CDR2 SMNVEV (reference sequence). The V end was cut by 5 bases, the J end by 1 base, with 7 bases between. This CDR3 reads CASSGDRTDTQYF. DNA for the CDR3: TGTGCCAGCAGTGGGGACCGCACAGATACGCAGTATTTT.

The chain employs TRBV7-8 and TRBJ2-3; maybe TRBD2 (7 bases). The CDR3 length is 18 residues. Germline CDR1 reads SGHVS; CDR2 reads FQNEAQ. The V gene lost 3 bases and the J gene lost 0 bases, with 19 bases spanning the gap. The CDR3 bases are TGTGCCAGCAGCTTCTCTATAATGGGGGGGCATAGCACAGATACGCAGTATTTT. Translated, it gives CASSFSIMGGHSTDTQYF.

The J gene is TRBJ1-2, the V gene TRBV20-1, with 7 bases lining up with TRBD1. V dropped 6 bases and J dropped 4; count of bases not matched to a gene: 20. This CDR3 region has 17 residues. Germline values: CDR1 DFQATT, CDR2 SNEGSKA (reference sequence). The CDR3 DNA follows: TGCAGTGCCCAGATCCGGGACAGCCAAAGAGAGGTCTATGGCTACACCTTC. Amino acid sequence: CSAQIRDSQREVYGYTF.

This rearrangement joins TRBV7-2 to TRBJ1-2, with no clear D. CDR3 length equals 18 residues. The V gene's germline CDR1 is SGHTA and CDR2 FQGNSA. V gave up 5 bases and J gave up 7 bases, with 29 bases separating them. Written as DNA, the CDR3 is TGTGCCAGCAGCCCTCCCCCTCCCTTAGTCGGGTTGCGAGGTGGCTACACCTTC. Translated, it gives CASSPPPPLVGLRGGYTF.

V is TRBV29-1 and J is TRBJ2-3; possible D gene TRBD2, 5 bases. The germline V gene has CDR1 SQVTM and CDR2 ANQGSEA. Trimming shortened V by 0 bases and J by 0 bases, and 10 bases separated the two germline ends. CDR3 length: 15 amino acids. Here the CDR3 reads CSVEEGQRSTDTQYF. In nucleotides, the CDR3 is TGCAGCGTTGAAGAGGGTCAGCGGAGCACAGATACGCAGTATTTT.

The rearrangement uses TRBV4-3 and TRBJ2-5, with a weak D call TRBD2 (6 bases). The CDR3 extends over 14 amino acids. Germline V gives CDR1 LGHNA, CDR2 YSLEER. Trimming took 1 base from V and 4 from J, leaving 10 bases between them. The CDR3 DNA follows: TGCGCCAGCAGCCAAGGACTTAGCGGAGAGACCCAGTACTTC. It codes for CASSQGLSGETQYF.

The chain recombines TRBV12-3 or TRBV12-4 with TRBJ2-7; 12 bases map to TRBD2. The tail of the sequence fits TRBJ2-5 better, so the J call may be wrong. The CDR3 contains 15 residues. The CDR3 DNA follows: TGTGCCAGCAGTCCCGGGACTAGCGGGTTAGAGACCCAGTACTTC. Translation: CASSPGTSGLETQYF.